The 6 T cell receptor beta chains below were found in one sample sequenced in a study of cytomegalovirus exposure and HLA in healthy donors (dated by TCRdb to about 2017). Libraries came from the immunoSEQ multiplex PCR assay. The multiplex PCR relied on a mix of 60 forward primers for TCR Vbeta segments and 13 reverse primers for TCR Jbeta segments. The source is immuneACCESS, and TCRdb retained only in-frame sequences with V and J called. Part of the clones is not carried over; for the studies checked, unresolved V genes explain less than half of this, and the remainder is unexplained. The sample table records 180,000 or so clones; roughly four fifths of these occur just once. The top ten constitute approximately 2% of the sample. Sequenced material: PBMCs. These receptors all come from a woman aged 30 to 39 in good health and CMV-seropositive.

The genes are TRBV5-4 and TRBJ1-2; D might be TRBD1 (5 bases). The CDR3 totals 15 residues. The germline V and J ends were trimmed by 0 bases and 8 bases, with 17 bases remaining between them. The germline gives CDR1 SGHNT, CDR2 YYREEE (reference sequence). The CDR3 loop reads CASSLVDAGPEGYTF. The CDR3 DNA reads TGTGCCAGCAGCTTGGTAGACGCAGGGCCCGAAGGCTACACCTTC. The full variable domain, with the rest looked up from reference TRBV5-4 and TRBJ1-2, is ETGVTQSPTHLIKTRGQQVTLRCSSQSGHNTVSWYQQALGQGPQFIFQYYREEENGRGNFPPRFSGLQFPNYSSELNVNALELDDSALYLCASSLVDAGPEGYTFGSGTRLTVV.

The chain recombines TRBV10-2 with TRBJ1-2; TRBD1 might be the D (5 bases). The ends were cut back, 6 bases at V and 6 bases at J, with 8 bases in the middle. This CDR3 is 11 amino acids long. Germline V CDR1 and CDR2: WSHSY, SAAADI. The CDR3 loop is CASRGVDGYTF. The CDR3 region has the DNA TGCGCCAGCAGAGGGGTGGATGGCTACACCTTC.

The DNA for the CDR3 is TGTGCCAGCAGTTTTCGCAGGGGCTTCACAGATACGCAGTATTTT. Protein sequence: CASSFRRGFTDTQYF. The chain recombines TRBV27 with TRBJ2-3; weak D call: TRBD1 (6 bases). Trimming pared 3 bases from V and 2 bases from J, leaving 12 bases between. The CDR3 sequence is 15 residues long. Per the germline V gene, CDR1 is MNHEY and CDR2 is SMNVEV (reference sequence).

The CDR3 DNA reads as TGTGCCAGCAGCCGATCCGGGACACCACCCCCGGAGACCCAGTACTTC. As protein: CASSRSGTPPPETQYF. The chain couples TRBV11-2 to TRBJ2-5, with D tentatively TRBD1 (6 bases). V was clipped by 5 bases and J by 5 bases, with 21 bases between them. The CDR3 has 16 amino acids. The germline CDR1 and CDR2 sequences are SGHAT and FQNNGV. Variable domain in full (rest from reference TRBV11-2 and TRBJ2-5): EAGVAQSPRYKIIEKRQSVAFWCNPISGHATLYWYQQILGQGPKLLIQFQNNGVVDDSQLPKDRFSAERLKGVDSTLKIQPAKLEDSAVYLCASSRSGTPPPETQYFGPGTRLLVL.

The chain uses TRBV11-2 and TRBJ2-2; unclear D gene. The germline V gene encodes CDR1 SGHAT and CDR2 FQNNGV. Trimming removed 5 bases at V and 2 bases at J, with 12 bases between. The CDR3 length is 15 residues. Here the CDR3 DNA reads TGTGCCAGCAGCCCTTATTCCTCTAACACCGGGGAGCTGTTTTTT. Its protein is CASSPYSSNTGELFF.

The J gene is TRBJ2-1, the V gene TRBV6-6; no firm D call. With 7 bases removed from V and 5 bases from J, the gap between germline ends came to 12 bases. Per germline, CDR1 MNHNY and CDR2 SVGAGI (reference sequence). The CDR3 has 13 residues. For the CDR3, the DNA is TGTGCCAGCAATCTGGCAGGCCACAATGAGCAGTTCTTC. Protein: CASNLAGHNEQFF.